The subject of this entry is one TCR beta chain. The CDR3 totals 14 residues. Germline CDR1 reads ENHRY; CDR2 reads SYGVKD. After removal of 7 bases from V and 1 base from J, the junction contained 3 bases not matched to a gene. The sample comes from a study of control samples from healthy donors and cancer patients. This table comes from immunoSEQ multiplex PCR, and its TCRdb copy is limited to in-frame clones, with some not included. Seen here are 150,000 to 200,000 clones, about 92% observed once, and the top ten hold 1.2% to 1.5%. J is TRBJ2-5 and V is TRBV10-3; 10 positions agree with TRBD2. What was sequenced was blood. The receptor was isolated from a young man in good health. CDR3 amino acids: CAITASGGQETQYF. CDR3 in DNA: TGTGCCATCACGGCTAGCGGGGGCCAAGAGACCCAGTACTTC.